The 6 T cell receptor beta chains below come from one sample, sequenced in a study of blood T cells in healthy people across ages. Alongside a J-beta primer mix, a sample-barcoded 5' primer served in a second PCR lasting 7 to 11 cycles. TCRdb redid the calling of the 5' RACE reads with MiXCR, one entry per CDR3 protein. The sample records under 1,000,000 distinct CDR3 sequences, more than 35% being singletons. The specimen sequenced was blood. Receptor source: a man older than 75 in good health.

This clonotype was observed a single time. The chain is built from TRBV9 and TRBJ1-2; D is perhaps TRBD1 (6 bases). Germline CDR1 reads SGDLS; CDR2 reads YYNGEE. The V gene lost 3 bases and the J gene lost 2 bases, with 14 bases spanning the gap. The CDR3 has 15 residues. CDR3 protein: CASSAQGRGNYGYTF. CDR3 nucleotide sequence: TGTGCCAGCAGCGCCCAGGGAAGGGGGAACTATGGCTACACCTTC.

This sequence joins TRBV7-3 and TRBJ2-2, with unresolved D. The germline V gene encodes CDR1 SGHTA and CDR2 FQGTGA. V was cut by 8 bases and J by 0 bases, with 10 bases left in between. The CDR3 runs to 14 residues. The CDR3 protein is CASQGQANTGELFF. The CDR3 DNA is TGTGCCAGCCAAGGGCAAGCGAACACCGGGGAGCTGTTTTTT.

The rearrangement joins TRBV27 to TRBJ1-4; 9 bases line up with TRBD1. From germline, CDR1 is MNHEY and CDR2 SMNVEV (reference sequence). The V segment lost 5 bases and the J segment 7 bases; nucleotides outside the gene matches: 5. CDR3 length equals 14 residues. DNA of the CDR3: TGTGCCAGCAGTCCCAGGACAGGGGTTGAAAAACTGTTTTTT. This encodes CASSPRTGVEKLFF.

The genes are TRBV12-3 or TRBV12-4 and TRBJ2-7, with D uncertain. The CDR3 covers 13 residues. V lost 2 bases and J lost 2, with 7 bases in between. The CDR3 is CASSLSHTYEQYF. Written as DNA, the CDR3 is TGTGCCAGCAGTTTATCCCATACCTACGAGCAGTACTTC.

The CDR3 nucleotides read TGTGCCAGCTCACCTCCGGGACAGGGGGCTTCTGAAGCTTTCTTT. Protein sequence: CASSPPGQGASEAFF. J is TRBJ1-1 and V is TRBV18, with 12 bases identical to TRBD1. The CDR3 is 15 residues long. Germline values: CDR1 KGHSH, CDR2 LQKENI. J lost 6 bases, V lost 3 bases, and 5 bases had no gene match.

V and J are TRBV7-2 and TRBJ2-3, with 9 bases lining up with TRBD1. The germline CDR1 and CDR2 sequences are SGHTA and FQGNSA. This CDR3 has 17 residues. Unmatched junction bases numbered 10, after V lost 5 bases and J lost 1 base. The CDR3: CASSPKTGGAGTDTQYF. Written as DNA, the CDR3 is TGTGCCAGCAGCCCAAAAACAGGGGGCGCGGGCACAGATACGCAGTATTTT.